This T cell receptor beta chain was sequenced in a study of cytomegalovirus exposure and HLA in healthy donors. General study results and limits: Accounts indicate the classifier identified cytomegalovirus status with strong specificity and sensitivity. Previous analysis showed most TCR beta V segments were productive about 90% or about 30% of the time.

This clone was counted once. Its antigen is still unknown. Trimming shortened V by 2 bases and J by 8 bases, and 10 bases separated the two germline ends. This CDR3 region has 14 residues. Germline values: CDR1 KGHSH, CDR2 LQKENI. The study ran its PCR with 60 Vbeta and 13 Jbeta primers. Repertoires were generated with immunoSEQ multiplex PCR, while TCRdb's copy carries only in-frame clones and drops some. The sample lists about 180,000 clones, 70% to 85% seen once, with roughly 0.76% in the top ten. The sequence came from a woman between 35 and 50 years old in good health and CMV-seronegative. V usage is TRBV18 and J usage is TRBJ1-6, with no clear D. Sequencing used PBMCs. The CDR3 nucleotides read TGTGCCAGCTCACCAACCCCCCGGGATTCACCCCTCCACTTT. Translating it yields CASSPTPRDSPLHF.